The rows below give T cell receptor beta chains drawn from one sample of a study of cytomegalovirus exposure and HLA in healthy donors. Assay: immunoSEQ multiplex PCR; the TCRdb copy retains only in-frame clones and omits some. The table includes about 130,000 clones, 80% to 90% detected once. The sample comprised PBMCs. Receptors originate from a woman in her thirties or forties in good health and CMV-seropositive. Both conserved end residues are part of each CDR3. The D gene is left open where the match is weak. Some rows mark clone size as missing; the rest say once, few, many or name a class of expanded clone.

D gene	clone size	V gene	J gene	CDR3 protein	CDR3 DNA
-	once	TRBV27	TRBJ2-5	CASSWTLQETQYF	TGTGCCAGCAGTTGGACACTCCAAGAGACCCAGTACTTC
-	-	TRBV16	TRBJ2-3	CASSQLLDFRSSTDTQYF	TGTGCCAGCAGCCAACTCCTCGACTTCCGGTCTAGCACAGATACGCAGTATTTT
TRBD1	-	TRBV5-8	TRBJ2-5	CASSPGQAAVPGTQYF	TGTGCCAGCAGCCCCGGACAGGCGGCGGTTCCAGGGACCCAGTACTTC
-	-	TRBV4-1	TRBJ1-1	CASSQDLFRGNTEAFF	TGCGCCAGCAGCCAAGATCTGTTTAGGGGGAATACTGAAGCTTTCTTT
TRBD1	once	TRBV5-6	TRBJ1-2	CASSPGQYGYTF	TGTGCCAGCAGCCCGGGACAGTATGGCTACACCTTC
-	-	TRBV4-1	TRBJ1-6	CASSPQLKAQNSPLHF	TGCGCCAGCAGCCCTCAACTAAAGGCCCAAAATTCACCCCTCCACTTT
TRBD1	-	TRBV7-9	TRBJ1-4	CASSLGTGVTNEKLFF	TGTGCCAGCAGCCTGGGGACAGGGGTAACTAATGAAAAACTGTTTTTT
-	-	TRBV27	TRBJ2-7	CASSIDRSYEQYF	TGTGCCAGCAGTATAGACAGGTCCTACGAGCAGTACTTC
-	-	TRBV28	TRBJ2-3	CASRIADSSAYHDTQYF	TGTGCCAGCAGGATTGCGGACTCTTCAGCATACCACGATACGCAGTATTTT
-	once	TRBV28	TRBJ1-5	CASSLFGGRGNQPQHF	TGTGCCAGCAGTTTATTTGGAGGGAGGGGCAATCAGCCCCAGCATTTT
-	-	TRBV2	TRBJ1-3	CASRSFEHTIYF	TGTGCCAGCAGGAGTTTTGAGCACACCATATATTTT
TRBD1	-	TRBV6-5	TRBJ1-2	CASSLGQNNYGYTF	TGTGCCAGCAGCCTGGGACAGAACAACTATGGCTACACCTTC
TRBD2	-	TRBV5-1	TRBJ2-1	CASSFIEKGLAGVGQFF	TGCGCCAGCAGCTTTATAGAAAAAGGACTAGCGGGAGTTGGGCAGTTCTTC
TRBD1	-	TRBV6-5	TRBJ2-7	CASSYSTGQGGYEQYF	TGTGCCAGCAGTTACTCGACGGGACAGGGGGGGTACGAGCAGTACTTC
TRBD1	once	TRBV7-2	TRBJ2-5	CASSLSLTGGQETQYF	TGTGCCAGCAGCTTATCTTTGACAGGGGGACAAGAGACCCAGTACTTC
TRBD2	-	TRBV9	TRBJ2-1	CASSAGGTSPNEQFF	TGTGCCAGCAGCGCTGGCGGGACTAGCCCCAATGAGCAGTTCTTC
-	-	TRBV6-1	TRBJ2-3	CASTRPGLDTQYF	TGTGCCAGCACCAGACCGGGACTCGATACGCAGTATTTT
-	once	TRBV30	TRBJ1-2	CAWSVRRDYGYTF	TGTGCCTGGAGTGTACGGCGGGACTATGGCTACACCTTC
-	-	TRBV18	TRBJ1-1	CASSDTMNTEAFF	TGTGCCAGCTCAGACACCATGAACACTGAAGCTTTCTTT
TRBD2	-	TRBV2	TRBJ2-2	CASSGSSGQAANTGELFF	TGTGCCAGCAGTGGTTCTAGCGGACAAGCCGCGAACACCGGGGAGCTGTTTTTT
TRBD1	-	TRBV25-1	TRBJ2-7	CASRSTGEGPEQYF	TGTGCCAGCAGGTCCACAGGGGAAGGGCCCGAGCAGTACTTC
-	once	TRBV7-8	TRBJ2-5	CASSSHWEREYF	TGTGCCAGCAGCTCCCACTGGGAGCGGGAGTACTTC
TRBD2	-	TRBV7-8	TRBJ2-2	CASSLGGGSGELFF	TGTGCCAGCAGCTTGGGGGGGGGTTCCGGGGAGCTGTTTTTT
-	once	TRBV19	TRBJ2-7	CASSSPSGTRAYEQYF	TGTGCCAGTAGTAGCCCCTCCGGGACTCGCGCCTACGAGCAGTACTTC
TRBD2	once	TRBV13	TRBJ2-7	CASSYTPGLVYF	TGTGCCAGCAGTTATACACCGGGACTAGTTTACTTC
-	-	TRBV7-3	TRBJ2-2	CASSPALGERTGELFF	TGTGCCAGCAGCCCTGCCTTAGGGGAACGCACCGGGGAGCTGTTTTTT
-	-	TRBV12-5	TRBJ2-3	CASGLVLGGPDTQYF	TGTGCTAGTGGTTTGGTACTTGGAGGGCCAGATACGCAGTATTTT
-	-	TRBV28	TRBJ2-7	CASSFTEQYF	TGTGCCAGCAGTTTTACCGAGCAGTACTTC
TRBD2	-	TRBV7-9	TRBJ2-1	CASSWGGLAGSSYNEQFF	TGTGCCAGCAGCTGGGGGGGACTAGCAGGGAGCTCCTACAATGAGCAGTTCTTC
-	-	TRBV30	TRBJ2-7	CAWGGRTGLYEQYF	TGTGCCTGGGGCGGGAGGACAGGCCTCTACGAGCAGTACTTC
-	-	TRBV4-1	TRBJ1-1	CASSQERNSPNTEAFF	TGCGCCAGCAGCCAAGAAAGGAACAGCCCGAACACTGAAGCTTTCTTT
TRBD2	-	TRBV10-3	TRBJ2-3	CAISPTSGSTDTQYF	TGTGCCATCAGTCCGACTAGCGGGAGCACAGATACGCAGTATTTT
-	-	TRBV4-1	TRBJ2-7	CASSQDSRAYEQYF	TGCGCCAGCAGCCAAGATTCCCGGGCCTACGAGCAGTACTTC
-	-	TRBV21-1	TRBJ1-4	CASSRDPQGPNEKLFF	TGTGCCAGCAGTAGAGACCCACAGGGCCCTAATGAAAAACTGTTTTTT
TRBD2	-	TRBV27	TRBJ2-1	CASSYGLAGESYNEQFF	TGTGCCAGCAGTTACGGCTTAGCGGGAGAGTCCTACAATGAGCAGTTCTTC
-	-	TRBV1	TRBJ2-5	CTSSQGEDTQYF	TGCACCAGCAGCCAAGGCGAGGATACCCAGTACTTC
-	few	TRBV11-2	TRBJ1-1	CASSLGGDEAAFF	TGTGCCAGCAGCTTAGGGGGGGACGAGGCAGCTTTCTTT
-	-	TRBV9	TRBJ2-3	CASSVEVRSLTDTQYF	TGTGCCAGCAGCGTAGAGGTGCGGAGCCTCACAGATACGCAGTATTTT
TRBD1	-	TRBV6-5	TRBJ2-1	CASSDRTGSNEQFF	TGTGCCAGCAGCGATAGGACAGGGTCGAATGAGCAGTTCTTC
-	few	TRBV15	TRBJ1-1	CATSRDQRVGQGRPEAFF	TGTGCCACCAGCAGAGATCAGCGGGTTGGGCAGGGTAGGCCCGAGGCTTTCTTT
TRBD1	few	TRBV6-1	TRBJ2-7	CASSEGTGDEQYF	TGTGCCAGCAGTGAAGGGACAGGGGACGAGCAGTACTTC
-	-	TRBV14	TRBJ1-2	CASSQVAGIGYTF	TGTGCCAGCAGCCAAGTGGCGGGGATCGGCTACACCTTC
-	-	TRBV19	TRBJ2-1	CASSMDGLANEQFF	TGTGCCAGTAGTATGGATGGCCTAGCCAATGAGCAGTTCTTC
TRBD1	-	TRBV5-1	TRBJ2-7	CASSIQGASVYEQYF	TGCGCCAGCAGCATCCAGGGGGCCTCAGTGTACGAGCAGTACTTC
-	-	TRBV14	TRBJ1-2	CASSLLTDGNYGYTF	TGTGCCAGCAGCCTACTTACTGACGGGAACTATGGCTACACCTTC
TRBD2	-	TRBV5-4	TRBJ2-5	CASSSGTSGQETQYF	TGTGCCAGCAGCTCCGGGACTAGCGGCCAAGAGACCCAGTACTTC
TRBD1	-	TRBV19	TRBJ2-7	CASSLQGSFGYEQYF	TGTGCCAGTAGCCTACAGGGGTCATTCGGCTACGAGCAGTACTTC
TRBD2	-	TRBV4-2	TRBJ2-7	CASSQLAGDPYEQYF	TGTGCCAGCAGCCAATTAGCGGGAGATCCCTACGAGCAGTACTTC
-	-	TRBV5-6	TRBJ1-4	CASSLRRTTNEKLFF	TGTGCCAGCAGCTTGAGGCGGACAACTAATGAAAAACTGTTTTTT
TRBD2	-	TRBV28	TRBJ2-5	CAIQQFRGLAGEFVYF	TGTGCCATCCAGCAGTTTAGGGGGCTAGCGGGAGAGTTTGTGTACTTC
-	few	TRBV27	TRBJ1-1	CASSLSATGNTEAFF	TGTGCCAGCAGTTTATCAGCTACAGGGAACACTGAAGCTTTCTTT
-	-	TRBV7-9	TRBJ2-5	CATRLDLRETQYF	TGTGCCACACGACTAGACCTTCGGGAGACCCAGTACTTC
-	-	TRBV9	TRBJ1-2	CASSAREGDYYGYTF	TGTGCCAGCAGCGCCCGGGAGGGGGATTACTATGGCTACACCTTC